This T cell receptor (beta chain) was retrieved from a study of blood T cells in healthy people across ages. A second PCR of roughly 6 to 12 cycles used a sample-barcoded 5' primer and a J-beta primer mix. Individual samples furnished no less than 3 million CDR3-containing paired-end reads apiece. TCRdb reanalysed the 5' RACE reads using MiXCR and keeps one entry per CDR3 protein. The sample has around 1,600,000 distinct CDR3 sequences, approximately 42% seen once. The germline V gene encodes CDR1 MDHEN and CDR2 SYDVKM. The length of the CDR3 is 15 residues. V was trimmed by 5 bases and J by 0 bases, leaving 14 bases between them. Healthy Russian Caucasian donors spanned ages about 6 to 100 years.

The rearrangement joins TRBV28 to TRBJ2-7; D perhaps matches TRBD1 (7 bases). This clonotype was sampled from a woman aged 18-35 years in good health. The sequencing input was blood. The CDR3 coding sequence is TGTGCCAGCAGTCGCGGGACAGAGAGCTCCTACGAGCAGTACTTC. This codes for CASSRGTESSYEQYF.